This entry lists 11 T cell receptor beta chains sequenced from one sample in a study of CD8+ T cells in alopecia areata. Noted treatment: oral pan-JAK inhibitor, 5-10 mg twice daily. Extracted RNA was reverse transcribed into cDNA, the sequencing template. Profiling relied on immunoSEQ multiplex PCR, and the TCRdb table lists in-frame clones only, not all of them. The sample shows approximately 120,000 clones, approximately 60% of them seen only once. The sequencing here drew on CD4+ T cells sorted from blood, taken at week 4, from a patient treated with tofacitinib. The receptor set was obtained from a human donor with alopecia areata.

This chain links TRBV10-3 with TRBJ1-1; TRBD1 aligns across 11 bases. CDR1 and CDR2 from the germline V gene are ENHRY and SYGVKD. This CDR3 comprises 13 residues. V trimming: 6 bases; J trimming: 6 bases; junction bases outside the gene matches: 3. The CDR3 sequence is CAIRKGQGAEAFF. DNA for the CDR3: TGTGCCATCAGAAAGGGACAGGGGGCTGAAGCTTTCTTT.

The chain links TRBV6-5 to TRBJ1-1; D is unclear. The CDR3 covers 12 residues. Trimming stripped 5 bases from V and 4 bases from J, with 8 bases between. Germline lookup yields CDR1 MNHEY and CDR2 SVGAGI. The CDR3 DNA follows: TGTGCCAGCAGTCGAGAGGGCACTGAAGCTTTCTTT. This encodes CASSREGTEAFF.

The chain recombines TRBV29-1 with TRBJ2-5, with D possibly TRBD2 on 5 matching bases. The CDR3 has 15 residues. Trimming took off 7 bases at V and 5 bases at J, with 23 bases between the two ends. Germline CDR1 is SQVTM and CDR2 is ANQGSEA. CDR3 coding DNA: TGCAGCGCGTCCGGGGAAACGTCTTTCAGGGAGACCCAGTACTTC. Residues: CSASGETSFRETQYF. The whole variable domain, filled in from reference TRBV29-1 and TRBJ2-5, reads SAVISQKPSRDICQRGTSLTIQCQVDSQVTMMFWYRQQPGQSLTLIATANQGSEATYESGFVIDKFPISRPNLTFSTLTVSNMSPEDSSIYLCSASGETSFRETQYFGPGTRLLVL.

The V and J genes are TRBV6-1 and TRBJ1-4, with D perhaps TRBD1 (6 bases). The ends were cut back, 5 bases at V and 8 bases at J, with 15 bases in the middle. Germline-derived CDR1 and CDR2 are MNHNS and SASEGT. The CDR3 length is 14 residues. The CDR3 loop reads CASSWTAEGEKLFF. CDR3 bases: TGTGCCAGCAGTTGGACAGCCGAGGGGGAAAAACTGTTTTTT.

This clone was seen only a few times. This specimen includes other DNA sequences encoding the same CDR3. The V and J genes are TRBV27 and TRBJ1-2; a possible D gene is TRBD1 (6 bases). V was cut by 6 bases and J by 4 bases, with 12 bases left in between. CDR1 is MNHEY, CDR2 SMNVEV, per germline (reference sequence). This CDR3 contains 13 residues. This CDR3 reads CASSLQGGYGYTF. CDR3 nucleotide sequence: TGTGCCAGCAGCCTACAGGGAGGCTATGGCTACACCTTC.

The chain recombines TRBV10-3 with TRBJ2-7, with 9 bases that match TRBD2. The CDR3 runs to 14 residues. The germline V gene has CDR1 ENHRY and CDR2 SYGVKD. Germline trimming cut 8 bases from V and 6 bases from J; bases unmatched to any gene: 11. The CDR3 bases are TGTGCCATCGGGCGGGGGGGGCGTGAGGCCGAGCAGTACTTC. It codes for CAIGRGGREAEQYF.

This clone was observed a handful of times. This sequence joins TRBV29-1 and TRBJ1-2, with D perhaps matching TRBD1 (5 bases). The V and J ends lost 6 bases and 2 bases respectively, with 13 bases between them. This CDR3 contains 13 residues. From germline, CDR1 is SQVTM and CDR2 ANQGSEA. Here the CDR3 DNA reads TGCAGCGTCCAAGTGACAGCGAACTATGGCTACACCTTC. Residues: CSVQVTANYGYTF.

The chain is built from TRBV6-5 and TRBJ2-1, with 8 positions matching TRBD2. The CDR3 loop spans 16 amino acids. The germline V gene has CDR1 MNHEY and CDR2 SVGAGI. After removal of 2 bases from V and 9 bases from J, the junction contained 12 bases not matched to a gene. The CDR3 sequence is CASSYLAGSPRGEQFF. The CDR3 coding sequence is TGTGCCAGCAGTTACCTAGCGGGCTCACCCCGAGGTGAGCAGTTCTTC.

This clone turned up a few times. The CDR3 loop reads CASRAQGDNYGYTF. The CDR3, as DNA: TGTGCCAGCAGAGCCCAGGGGGATAACTATGGCTACACCTTC. V and J are TRBV25-1 and TRBJ1-2, with 7 bases aligning to TRBD1. The CDR3 is 14 residues long. Germline values: CDR1 MGHDK, CDR2 SYGVNS. With V trimmed by 6 bases and J by 1 base, 5 bases remained unmatched.

CDR3 in amino acids: CASSLLSSGSTKNIQYF. The CDR3 DNA is TGCGCCAGCAGCTTGTTATCTTCCGGGTCAACCAAAAACATTCAGTACTTC. The chain is built from TRBV5-1 and TRBJ2-4; D is unclear. The germline V gene encodes CDR1 SGHRS and CDR2 YFSETQ. V was clipped by 1 base and J by 2 bases, with 16 bases between them. CDR3 size: 17 residues.

The rearrangement uses TRBV4-2 and TRBJ2-3, with TRBD2 as a possible D gene (6 bases). The CDR3 runs to 15 residues. Germline V gives CDR1 LGHNA, CDR2 YNFKEQ. The germline V and J ends were trimmed by 2 bases and 0 bases, with 9 bases remaining between them. The CDR3 DNA reads TGTGCCAGCAGCCAACCCGGGGGAAGCACAGATACGCAGTATTTT. As protein: CASSQPGGSTDTQYF.